The text below deals with one TCR beta chain. Its antigen is currently unknown. The sample belongs to a study of blood T cells in healthy people across ages. Study-wide findings and caveats: Naive and antigen-experienced cells could not be conclusively compared, given unsorted PBMCs.

Together with a sample-barcoded 5' primer, a J-beta primer mix was included in a second PCR lasting about 6 to 11 cycles. Each cDNA molecule was tagged by a template-switch adaptor that had 12 random nucleotides. In TCRdb, the 5' RACE reads were re-called with MiXCR into one record per CDR3 protein. The repertoire includes under 2 million distinct CDR3 sequences, about 35% of them detected once, and over 9% sits in the top ten. The CDR3 has 13 residues. Trimming removed 1 base at V and 5 bases at J, with 9 bases between. Germline V gene lookup returns CDR1 DFQATT and CDR2 SNEGSKA (reference sequence). Each sample used at least 6 million PBMCs.

The chain uses TRBV20-1 and TRBJ2-1; no definite D call. This clonotype was obtained from a woman in her twenties or thirties in good health. Sequenced input: blood. CDR3 in amino acids: CSARGYAHNEQFF. CDR3 in DNA: TGCAGTGCTAGAGGGTATGCTCACAATGAGCAGTTCTTC.